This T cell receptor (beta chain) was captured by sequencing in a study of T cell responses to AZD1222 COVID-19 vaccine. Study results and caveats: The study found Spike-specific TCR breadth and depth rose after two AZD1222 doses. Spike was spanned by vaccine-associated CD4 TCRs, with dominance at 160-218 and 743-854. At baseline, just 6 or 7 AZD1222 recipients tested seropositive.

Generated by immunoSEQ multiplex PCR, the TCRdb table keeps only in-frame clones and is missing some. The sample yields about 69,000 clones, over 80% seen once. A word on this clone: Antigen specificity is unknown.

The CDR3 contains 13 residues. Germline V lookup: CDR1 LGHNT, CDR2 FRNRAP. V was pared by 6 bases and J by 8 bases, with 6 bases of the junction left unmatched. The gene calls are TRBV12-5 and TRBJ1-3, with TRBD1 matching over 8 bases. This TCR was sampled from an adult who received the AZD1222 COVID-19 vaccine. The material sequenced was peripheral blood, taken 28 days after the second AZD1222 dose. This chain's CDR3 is CASGPGQGDTIYF. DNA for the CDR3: TGTGCTAGTGGACCTGGACAGGGTGACACCATATATTTT.